Each of the 16 T cell receptor beta chains below was sequenced from the same sample in a study of T cell changes during pregnancy in multiple sclerosis. Data came from immunoSEQ multiplex PCR; TCRdb stores just in-frame clones and leaves some out. The profile shows roughly 43,000 clones, 80% to 90% of them singletons. Here the sequenced sample was CD4+ T cells from peripheral blood mononuclear cells, taken after pregnancy. The receptors originated from a female donor with multiple sclerosis, enrolled in a pregnancy study.

This chain connects TRBV27 to TRBJ2-2; possible D gene TRBD2, 6 bases. The CDR3 is 17 amino acids. Germline values: CDR1 MNHEY, CDR2 SMNVEV (reference sequence). V lost 4 bases, J lost 1 base, and 16 bases lay in between. CDR3 bases: TGTGCCAGCAGTTCTCAGACGACTAGTAAGAACACCGGGGAGCTGTTTTTT. Amino acid sequence: CASSSQTTSKNTGELFF.

The chain is built from TRBV4-2 and TRBJ2-7; TRBD1 matches 10 bases. From germline, CDR1 is LGHNA and CDR2 YNFKEQ. J lost 2 bases, V lost 4 bases, and 8 bases had no gene match. This CDR3 is built from 16 residues. In nucleotides, the CDR3 is TGTGCCAGCAGCCTCGCTCCGGGACAGGGGACCTACGAGCAGTACTTC. Its translation: CASSLAPGQGTYEQYF.

V is TRBV11-2 and J is TRBJ1-1; 9 positions match TRBD1. Germline values: CDR1 SGHAT, CDR2 FQNNGV. The junction had 11 bases not matched to a gene; V was cut back by 5 bases and J by 1 base. The CDR3 sequence is 17 residues long. The chain's CDR3 is CASSLTGGAAPNTEAFF. The CDR3 DNA follows: TGTGCCAGCAGCCTTACAGGGGGCGCAGCCCCGAACACTGAAGCTTTCTTT.

V usage is TRBV19 and J usage is TRBJ2-3; a possible D gene is TRBD1 (5 bases). Germline V lookup: CDR1 LNHDA, CDR2 SQIVND (reference sequence). V was trimmed by 4 bases and J by 9 bases, leaving 17 bases between them. The CDR3 is 14 amino acids. In DNA, the CDR3 is TGTGCCAGTAGTAGCGCCGGACAAACGAGGACGCAGTATTTT. Translating gives CASSSAGQTRTQYF.

The genes are TRBV5-1 and TRBJ2-3; 7 bases fit TRBD1. Germline values: CDR1 SGHRS, CDR2 YFSETQ. This CDR3 is 14 amino acids long. With V trimmed by 4 bases and J by 1 base, 3 bases remained unmatched. Written as DNA, the CDR3 is TGCGCCAGCAGCCTACAGGGGCGCACAGATACGCAGTATTTT. This translates into CASSLQGRTDTQYF.

The gene calls are TRBV5-1 and TRBJ1-1; TRBD1 matches at 7 bases. Germline V gene lookup returns CDR1 SGHRS and CDR2 YFSETQ. CDR3 size: 15 residues. The V and J ends lost 0 bases and 2 bases, in that order; junction bases with no gene match: 4. In nucleotides, the CDR3 is TGCGCCAGCAGCTTGGCGGGACAGTCAAACACTGAAGCTTTCTTT. Its translation: CASSLAGQSNTEAFF.

The chain couples TRBV5-8 to TRBJ2-7; possibly TRBD1 for D (5 bases). Germline V gene lookup returns CDR1 SGHTS and CDR2 YDEGEE. The CDR3 is made up of 14 amino acids. Trimming shortened V by 0 bases and J by 5 bases, and 12 bases separated the two germline ends. The CDR3 nucleotides are TGTGCCAGCAGCTTGGGCCCAGGGCTACACGAGCAGTACTTC. It translates to CASSLGPGLHEQYF.

This chain joins TRBV5-6 and TRBJ2-5, with TRBD1 identical over 9 bases. The length of the CDR3 is 13 residues. V shed 4 bases, J shed 5 bases, and the junction held 3 bases outside the gene matches. Germline CDR1 is SGHDT and CDR2 is YYEEEE. Here the CDR3 reads CASSRGQGETQYF. The CDR3 DNA is TGTGCCAGCAGCCGCGGACAGGGGGAGACCCAGTACTTC.

The V and J genes are TRBV19 and TRBJ1-3; 10 nucleotides match TRBD1. The CDR3 extends over 17 amino acids. From germline, CDR1 is LNHDA and CDR2 SQIVND (reference sequence). Trimming at V came to 7 bases and at J to 2 bases, leaving 11 bases not matched to a gene. The CDR3 nucleotides are TGTGCCAGTACCACGGGACAGGGGCTTTCTCCTGGAAACACCATATATTTT. Its protein is CASTTGQGLSPGNTIYF.

The chain couples TRBV19 to TRBJ2-1; D is ambiguous. The V end was cut by 3 bases, the J end by 0 bases, with 12 bases between. The germline gives CDR1 LNHDA, CDR2 SQIVND (reference sequence). The CDR3 is 16 residues long. CDR3 sequence: CASSIGWRISYNEQFF. In DNA, the CDR3 is TGTGCCAGTAGTATTGGGTGGCGGATCTCCTACAATGAGCAGTTCTTC.

This chain connects TRBV10-2 to TRBJ2-1; 10 nucleotides match TRBD2. The CDR3 spans 14 residues. The junction had 1 base not matched to a gene; V was cut back by 2 bases and J by 6 bases. CDR1 WSHSY and CDR2 SAAADI come from the germline V gene. The CDR3 nucleotides read TGCGCCAGCAGTGAGCTAGCGGGAGTCAATGAGCAGTTCTTC. Its translation is CASSELAGVNEQFF.

As for this clone: Germline and junction disagree at one end, which may indicate a read error. This chain links TRBV9 with TRBJ2-1; 8 bases are shared with TRBD1. CDR1 is SGDLS, CDR2 YYNGEE, per germline. The CDR3 is 14 residues long. This CDR3 is CASSAGQGYHEQFF. The CDR3 region has the DNA TGTGCCAGCAGCGCAGGACAGGGCTACCATGAGCAGTTCTTC.

This clone was picked up one time. The V and J genes are TRBV25-1 and TRBJ2-7; D is possibly TRBD2 (6 bases). V was shortened by 3 bases and J by 1 base, with 7 bases between the two germline ends. Germline values: CDR1 MGHDK, CDR2 SYGVNS. This CDR3 is built from 13 residues. CDR3: CASSEGGSYEQYF. The CDR3 region has the DNA TGTGCCAGCAGTGAGGGGGGTTCCTACGAGCAGTACTTC.

The chain recombines TRBV7-3 with TRBJ1-1; 7 bases are shared with TRBD1. Germline CDR1 is SGHTA and CDR2 is FQGTGA. With 3 bases clipped from V and 4 bases from J, the junction kept 8 bases outside the gene matches. The CDR3 totals 15 residues. The CDR3 region is CASSFTGDGGTEAFF. CDR3 nucleotide sequence: TGTGCCAGCAGCTTTACAGGGGATGGGGGCACTGAAGCTTTCTTT.

The rearrangement uses TRBV7-8 and TRBJ1-5; 9 bases are a match to TRBD1. Unmatched junction bases numbered 5, after V lost 5 bases and J lost 3 bases. CDR3 length: 15 residues. CDR1 is SGHVS, CDR2 FQNEAQ, per germline. CDR3 sequence reads: CASSRQGGTNQPQHF. In DNA form, the CDR3 reads TGTGCCAGCAGCCGACAGGGGGGGACCAATCAGCCCCAGCATTTT.

This chain uses TRBV11-2 with TRBJ2-7; 9 bases are a match to TRBD1. V was pared by 4 bases and J by 4 bases, with 14 bases of the junction left unmatched. Looked up from germline, CDR1 is SGHAT and CDR2 is FQNNGV. This CDR3 has 17 residues. The DNA of the CDR3 is TGTGCCAGCAGCTCTTTCGCCGGGACAGGGTTTTTTTACGAGCAGTACTTC. Protein: CASSSFAGTGFFYEQYF.